This entry features one T cell receptor beta chain sequence. Its antigen is undetermined. The data were taken from a study of CD8 T cells in Susac syndrome. The study, taken as a whole, reports: In Susac syndrome, CD8+ expansion was highest in TEMRA and active disease.

RNA in amounts of roughly 0.5 to 1 ug was reverse transcribed with random hexamers. TCRdb reprocessed the immunoSEQ multiplex PCR reads with MiXCR, giving one entry per CDR3 protein. The data show 92,000 or so distinct CDR3 sequences, roughly 95% seen once. Trimming at V came to 5 bases and at J to 6 bases, leaving 9 bases not matched to a gene. The CDR3 loop spans 14 amino acids. CDR1 LNHDA and CDR2 SQIVND come from the germline V gene (reference sequence). Input material: CD8+ T cells from PBMCs. The V call is TRBV19, the J call TRBJ1-2, with 7 bases that match TRBD1. The sequence was obtained from a human donor with Susac syndrome. CDR3 bases: TGTGCCAGTAGTCAGGGGGTGCCTTCGCATGGCTACACCTTC. Translating gives CASSQGVPSHGYTF.